The clone carrying this TCR delta chain was detected only a few times. This likely came from a read error, as a far larger clone is one base away. The entry originates in a study of gamma-delta T cells after stem cell transplantation. The V gene's germline CDR1 is GEAIGNYY and CDR2 EKD. This CDR3 is 18 amino acids long. TCRdb re-identified clones in the RT-PCR reads via CATT. The table includes some 3,100 delta-chain clones, roughly 8.2% detected once. Sequencing input: gamma-delta T cells. This chain links TRDV2 with TRDJ3; 7 positions match TRDD3. This clonotype originated in a human donor. It is not recorded whose cells these are; they may come from a transplant donor. The CDR3 sequence is CACDTVWGSSWDSRQMFF. The DNA for the CDR3 is TGTGCCTGTGACACGGTTTGGGGGAGCTCCTGGGACAGCCGACAGATGTTTTTC.